A selection of T cell receptor beta chains follows, all from one sample in a study of blood T cell repertoires in COVID-19. Some clones are missing from TCRdb's copy, which holds only in-frame ones; the method was immunoSEQ multiplex PCR. The repertoire holds more than 300,000 clones, with 83% as singletons. Sequencing used PBMCs or T cells enriched from blood (not recorded which). These receptors all stem from a woman aged 45-65 years who had recovered from COVID-19. CDR3s include the opening cysteine and the closing phenylalanine or tryptophan. The D gene is left open where the match is weak. Clone size appears in some rows only: once, few, many, or a class for an expanded clone.

J: TRBJ2-7
length: 17
V: TRBV20-1
size: -
D: -
DNA: TGCAGTGCTAGTCACAGGCTGACCGGGACTGGGCGCTACGAGCAGTACTTC
CDR3: CSASHRLTGTGRYEQYF

J: TRBJ1-2
length: 15
V: TRBV4-1
size: -
D: -
DNA: TGCGCCAGCAGCCAAGTCTCTGGAGTTAACTATGGCTACACCTTC
CDR3: CASSQVSGVNYGYTF

J: TRBJ1-1
length: 12
V: TRBV5-1
size: -
D: TRBD1
DNA: TGCGCCAGCAGGACAGGGGCAGGGGAAGCTTTCTTT
CDR3: CASRTGAGEAFF

J: TRBJ1-2
length: 15
V: TRBV7-9
size: -
D: TRBD1
DNA: TGTGCCAGCAGCACCAGGACAGGGATTGCTGGTGGCTACACCTTC
CDR3: CASSTRTGIAGGYTF

J: TRBJ1-2
length: 12
V: TRBV28
size: -
D: TRBD1
DNA: TGTGCCACCCGACAGGGGGCGCTGGGCTACACCTTC
CDR3: CATRQGALGYTF

J: TRBJ1-2
length: 16
V: TRBV18
size: -
D: TRBD1
DNA: TGTGCCAGCTCACCAGAGACAGGGGCCCCCTATGGAGGCTACACCTTC
CDR3: CASSPETGAPYGGYTF

J: TRBJ1-1
length: 14
V: TRBV11-1
size: -
D: TRBD1
DNA: TGTGCCAGCAGAGTCCGACGGACAGGGACTGAAGCTTTCTTT
CDR3: CASRVRRTGTEAFF

J: TRBJ1-6
length: 16
V: TRBV27
size: -
D: -
DNA: TGTGCCAGCAGCACAGGGACCGCCCCGGGCAATTCACCCCTCCACTTT
CDR3: CASSTGTAPGNSPLHF

J: TRBJ2-2
length: 14
V: TRBV7-2
size: -
D: -
DNA: TGTGCCAGCAGCTCACAGGTGAACACCGGGGAGCTGTTTTTT
CDR3: CASSSQVNTGELFF

J: TRBJ2-1
length: 16
V: TRBV3-1/TRBV3-2
size: -
D: TRBD2
DNA: TGTGCCAGCAGCCGCGGGACTAGCGGGGTCTACAATGAGCAGTTCTTC
CDR3: CASSRGTSGVYNEQFF

J: TRBJ1-1
length: 15
V: TRBV21-1
size: -
D: -
DNA: TGTGCCAGCAGCAAAGCGGACAGGGGGAACACTGAAGCTTTCTTT
CDR3: CASSKADRGNTEAFF

J: TRBJ1-5
length: 14
V: TRBV6-5
size: few
D: -
DNA: TGTGCCAGCAGACCGGGACACTACAATCAGCCCCAGCATTTT
CDR3: CASRPGHYNQPQHF

J: TRBJ1-6
length: 17
V: TRBV2
size: -
D: TRBD1
DNA: TGTGCCAGCAGCGGACAGGGGGGATGGCAGAGTAATTCACCCCTCCACTTT
CDR3: CASSGQGGWQSNSPLHF

J: TRBJ1-5
length: 13
V: TRBV5-4
size: -
D: -
DNA: TGTGCCAGCAGCCCGGACAGAAATCAGCCCCAGCATTTT
CDR3: CASSPDRNQPQHF

J: TRBJ1-4
length: 15
V: TRBV4-3
size: -
D: -
DNA: TGCGCCAGCAGCCAAGTGGGCAGGGAAGACGAAAAACTGTTTTTT
CDR3: CASSQVGREDEKLFF

J: TRBJ1-2
length: 14
V: TRBV29-1
size: once
D: -
DNA: TGCAGCGTTGAAGCCCCGACAGGTGGCTATGGCTACACCTTC
CDR3: CSVEAPTGGYGYTF

J: TRBJ1-2
length: 17
V: TRBV14
size: -
D: -
DNA: TGTGCCAGCAGCCAAATAGATGGCAAGGGGCTTAACTATGGCTACACCTTC
CDR3: CASSQIDGKGLNYGYTF

J: TRBJ1-1
length: 14
V: TRBV6-2/TRBV6-3
size: -
D: TRBD1
DNA: TGTGCCAGCAGCTCGGGACAGGTGAACACTGAAGCTTTCTTT
CDR3: CASSSGQVNTEAFF

J: TRBJ1-1
length: 15
V: TRBV18
size: -
D: -
DNA: TGTGCCAGCTCACCACGGCACCTTGATGGCACTGAAGCTTTCTTT
CDR3: CASSPRHLDGTEAFF

J: TRBJ1-2
length: 12
V: TRBV12-3/TRBV12-4
size: -
D: -
DNA: TGTGCCAGCAGTTTACCAGGGGTCGGCTACACCTTC
CDR3: CASSLPGVGYTF

J: TRBJ1-4
length: 15
V: TRBV19
size: -
D: -
DNA: TGTGCCAGTAGCTACAGGGTGTTGCCTAATGAAAAACTGTTTTTT
CDR3: CASSYRVLPNEKLFF

J: TRBJ1-1
length: 13
V: TRBV30
size: -
D: -
DNA: TGTGCCTGGGAGGGGGGGGGCCTCACTGAAGCTTTCTTT
CDR3: CAWEGGGLTEAFF

J: TRBJ1-2
length: 13
V: TRBV7-8
size: -
D: -
DNA: TGTGCCAGCAGCTTTGCACAGGGCTATGGCTACACCTTC
CDR3: CASSFAQGYGYTF

J: TRBJ2-1
length: 17
V: TRBV5-1
size: -
D: TRBD1
DNA: TGCGCCAGCAGCTTGTATGCAGGACAGGGTTCCTACAATGAGCAGTTCTTC
CDR3: CASSLYAGQGSYNEQFF

J: TRBJ1-2
length: 12
V: TRBV7-2
size: -
D: -
DNA: TGTGCCAGCAGCTTAGATGGCCATGGCTACACCTTC
CDR3: CASSLDGHGYTF

J: TRBJ1-1
length: 12
V: TRBV19
size: -
D: -
DNA: TGTGCCAGCCGACTTGGGAACACTGAAGCTTTCTTT
CDR3: CASRLGNTEAFF

J: TRBJ2-1
length: 14
V: TRBV30
size: -
D: -
DNA: TGTGCCTGGAGTACCCGACTAGTTTCCAATGAGCAGTTCTTC
CDR3: CAWSTRLVSNEQFF

J: TRBJ1-2
length: 18
V: TRBV6-2/TRBV6-3
size: -
D: -
DNA: TGTGCCAGCAGTTACTCTTCATTCACGGGAGACAGTATGTGGGGCTACACCTTC
CDR3: CASSYSSFTGDSMWGYTF

J: TRBJ2-3
length: 16
V: TRBV5-1
size: -
D: TRBD2
DNA: TGCGCCAGCAGCCCACTAGCGGGAGAGAGCACAGATACGCAGTATTTT
CDR3: CASSPLAGESTDTQYF

J: TRBJ1-5
length: 14
V: TRBV6-5
size: -
D: TRBD1
DNA: TGTGCCAGCAGTCCTCAGGGGGGCAATCAGCCCCAGCATTTT
CDR3: CASSPQGGNQPQHF

J: TRBJ2-5
length: 18
V: TRBV11-3
size: -
D: TRBD2
DNA: TGTGCCAGCAGCTTAGATACCCGGCGGGGGGGCTTTGGTGAGACCCAGTACTTC
CDR3: CASSLDTRRGGFGETQYF

J: TRBJ1-1
length: 14
V: TRBV6-1
size: once
D: TRBD1
DNA: TGTGCCAGCAGTGAAGCGGCCGGGACAGCCGAAGCTTTCTTT
CDR3: CASSEAAGTAEAFF

J: TRBJ2-5
length: 12
V: TRBV6-5
size: -
D: -
DNA: TGTGCCAGCACGGGCAGGGAAGAGACCCAGTACTTC
CDR3: CASTGREETQYF

J: TRBJ2-1
length: 15
V: TRBV11-3
size: -
D: -
DNA: TGTGCCAGCAGCTTAGGAGGGGGGGACAACAATGAGCAGTTCTTC
CDR3: CASSLGGGDNNEQFF